Listed here are 21 T cell receptor beta chains from one sample, sequenced in a study of CD8 T cells in Susac syndrome. About 0.45 to 1 ug RNA was reverse transcribed with random hexamers. TCRdb re-called the immunoSEQ multiplex PCR reads through MiXCR, storing one row per CDR3 protein. The repertoire holds roughly 200,000 distinct CDR3 sequences, 85% to 95% seen once, with 0.15% to 0.2% in the top ten. The sample taken for sequencing was CD8+ T cells from PBMCs. The receptors were gathered from a human donor with multiple sclerosis.

The chain uses TRBV29-1 and TRBJ2-1, with 7 bases matching TRBD2. CDR3 size: 13 residues. V lost 7 bases, J lost 7 bases, and 10 bases stayed unmatched. The germline gives CDR1 SQVTM, CDR2 ANQGSEA. CDR3 sequence (DNA): TGCAGCGCTGGGGGAGGGATGGGGAATGAGCAGTTCTTC. It specifies CSAGGGMGNEQFF.

The chain employs TRBV6-5 and TRBJ2-7; the D is unclear. V was pared by 2 bases and J by 2 bases, with 10 bases between. CDR1 is MNHEY and CDR2 is SVGAGI in the germline V gene. The CDR3 has 14 residues. For the CDR3, the DNA is TGTGCCAGCAGTTACGATGAAGAAACCTACGAGCAGTACTTC. This translates into CASSYDEETYEQYF.

This clonotype was recorded once. V and J are TRBV13 and TRBJ2-5; TRBD1 matches 9 bases. V shed 5 bases, J shed 5 bases, and the junction held 9 bases outside the gene matches. This CDR3 spans 15 amino acids. The germline CDR1 and CDR2 sequences are PRHDT and FYEKMQ (reference sequence). The CDR3: CASSPEGQGGETQYF. The DNA of the CDR3 is TGTGCCAGCAGCCCCGAGGGACAGGGAGGCGAGACCCAGTACTTC.

This chain connects TRBV6-4 to TRBJ2-1, with 9 bases that match TRBD2. The germline V gene has CDR1 MRHNA and CDR2 SNTAGT. The V gene end was trimmed by 3 bases and the J gene end by 5 bases; junction bases not matched to a gene: 5. CDR3 size: 15 residues. This CDR3 is CASSEVAGDHNEQFF. The DNA of the CDR3 is TGTGCCAGCAGTGAAGTAGCGGGAGACCACAATGAGCAGTTCTTC.

This chain joins TRBV20-1 and TRBJ2-3; 7 bases are shared with TRBD2. This CDR3 is 14 amino acids long. Germline values: CDR1 DFQATT, CDR2 SNEGSKA (reference sequence). V trimming: 6 bases; J trimming: 0 bases; junction bases outside the gene matches: 6. In DNA, the CDR3 is TGCAGTGCGGAGCGGGATTCAAGCACAGATACGCAGTATTTT. Amino acid sequence: CSAERDSSTDTQYF.

The chain uses TRBV14 and TRBJ1-2, with a tentative D call TRBD1 (6 bases). Germline-derived CDR1 and CDR2 are SGHDN and FVKESK. Trimming removed 1 base from V and 4 bases from J, with 16 bases in between. This CDR3 has 16 residues. CDR3 residues: CASSQGPRGYRYGYTF. In DNA, the CDR3 is TGTGCCAGCAGCCAAGGCCCCAGGGGTTATCGCTATGGCTACACCTTC.

The J gene is TRBJ2-7, the V gene TRBV29-1; 7 nucleotides line up with TRBD1. CDR3 size: 14 residues. From germline, CDR1 is SQVTM and CDR2 ANQGSEA. The junction had 3 bases not matched to a gene; V was cut back by 0 bases and J by 1 base. The CDR3 DNA reads as TGCAGCGTTGAAGAGCCGGGACAGTCCTACGAGCAGTACTTC. This codes for CSVEEPGQSYEQYF.

The J gene is TRBJ2-7, the V gene TRBV27, with 7 bases aligning to TRBD1. V was clipped by 3 bases and J by 0 bases; unmatched bases: 8. The CDR3 consists of 16 residues. The germline V gene encodes CDR1 MNHEY and CDR2 SMNVEV (reference sequence). CDR3 sequence (DNA): TGTGCCAGCAGTTTTTCGGTCGGGGACAGCTCCTACGAGCAGTACTTC. Its translation: CASSFSVGDSSYEQYF.

The chain couples TRBV9 to TRBJ2-5, with D uncertain. The V gene's germline CDR1 is SGDLS and CDR2 YYNGEE. This CDR3 is built from 14 residues. The V gene lost 0 bases and the J gene lost 2 bases, with 8 bases spanning the gap. CDR3 in amino acids: CASSVGVRQETQYF. The CDR3 coding sequence is TGTGCCAGCAGCGTAGGGGTAAGACAAGAGACCCAGTACTTC.

The chain has TRBV27 and TRBJ2-1; D gene ambiguous. V gave up 6 bases and J gave up 5 bases, with 20 bases separating them. Per germline, CDR1 MNHEY and CDR2 SMNVEV (reference sequence). The CDR3 totals 16 residues. CDR3 protein: CASRVLGMPLNNEQFF. The CDR3 nucleotides are TGTGCCAGCAGGGTTTTAGGTATGCCCTTAAACAATGAGCAGTTCTTC.

The chain has TRBV4-1 and TRBJ2-1; 11 bases are a match to TRBD2. The CDR3 covers 17 residues. CDR1 and CDR2 from the germline V gene are MGHRA and YSYEKL. Trimming took 5 bases from V and 8 from J; bases not matched to a gene: 14. The CDR3 DNA is TGCGCCAGCAGCAAGACGTCCGGGACTAGCGGTCAGGATGAGCAGTTCTTC. The encoded protein is CASSKTSGTSGQDEQFF.

The rearrangement joins TRBV3-1 to TRBJ1-5; D call uncertain. The CDR3 runs to 14 residues. V dropped 4 bases and J dropped 0 bases, with 7 bases sitting between them. Germline V gives CDR1 LGHDT, CDR2 YNNKEL (reference sequence). This CDR3 is CASSPLNSNQPQHF. In DNA, the CDR3 is TGTGCCAGCAGCCCGCTAAATAGCAATCAGCCCCAGCATTTT.

This chain uses TRBV4-2 with TRBJ2-2; 10 bases are a match to TRBD1. Trimming removed 4 bases from V and 7 bases from J; junction bases left unmatched: 6. The germline V gene has CDR1 LGHNA and CDR2 YNFKEQ. The CDR3 loop spans 15 amino acids. The chain's CDR3 is CASSPWTGGIGELFF. In DNA, the CDR3 is TGTGCCAGCAGCCCTTGGACAGGGGGGATCGGGGAGCTGTTTTTT.

The CDR3 here is CSAIISGRALGNEQFF. Written as DNA, the CDR3 is TGCAGTGCTATCATTAGCGGGAGGGCCTTGGGCAATGAGCAGTTCTTC. V is TRBV20-1 and J is TRBJ2-1, with 11 nucleotides matching TRBD2. CDR3 length: 16 amino acids. Trimming at V came to 4 bases and at J to 6 bases, leaving 11 bases not matched to a gene. CDR1 is DFQATT, CDR2 SNEGSKA, per germline (reference sequence).

The V and J genes are TRBV10-3 and TRBJ2-1; D unresolved. Germline V CDR1 and CDR2: ENHRY, SYGVKD. CDR3 length equals 17 residues. V lost 0 bases to trimming and J lost 0 bases, with 12 bases between them. CDR3 in amino acids: CAISESRARNSYNEQFF. CDR3 nucleotide sequence: TGTGCCATCAGTGAGTCTCGGGCGAGAAACTCCTACAATGAGCAGTTCTTC.

The rearrangement links TRBV13 to TRBJ2-3; D is ambiguous. The V and J ends lost 0 bases and 2 bases respectively, with 15 bases between them. The CDR3 covers 17 residues. The germline V gene encodes CDR1 PRHDT and CDR2 FYEKMQ (reference sequence). CDR3 protein: CASSLGLAGSDTDTQYF. The CDR3 DNA reads TGTGCCAGCAGCTTAGGCCTCGCAGGTTCCGACACAGATACGCAGTATTTT. Full variable domain (rest looked up from reference TRBV13 and TRBJ2-3): AAGVIQSPRHLIKEKRETATLKCYPIPRHDTVYWYQQGPGQDPQFLISFYEKMQSDKGSIPDRFSAQQFSDYHSELNMSSLELGDSALYFCASSLGLAGSDTDTQYFGPGTRLTVL.

The chain couples TRBV20-1 to TRBJ2-2; maybe TRBD2 (6 bases). Deletions cut 0 bases from V and 7 bases from J, with 9 bases between. The CDR3 runs 13 residues. Per germline, CDR1 DFQATT and CDR2 SNEGSKA (reference sequence). The CDR3 spells CSAREGRLGELFF. In DNA form, the CDR3 reads TGCAGTGCTAGAGAGGGGAGGCTCGGGGAGCTGTTTTTT.

The rearrangement joins TRBV28 to TRBJ1-2; D not resolved. Germline V lookup: CDR1 MDHEN, CDR2 SYDVKM. CDR3 length: 15 residues. V shed 5 bases and J shed 7 bases, with 20 bases lying between them. Here the CDR3 reads CASSRYPVTAFGYTF. CDR3 nucleotides: TGTGCCAGCAGTCGATATCCGGTCACAGCCTTTGGCTACACCTTC.

The V gene is TRBV4-1, the J gene TRBJ1-2, with D tentatively TRBD1 (5 bases). The CDR3 loop spans 16 amino acids. Germline values: CDR1 MGHRA, CDR2 YSYEKL. The germline V and J ends were trimmed by 0 bases and 0 bases, with 11 bases remaining between them. The CDR3 loop is CASSQDFDRTNYGYTF. The CDR3 DNA reads TGCGCCAGCAGCCAAGACTTTGACAGAACTAACTATGGCTACACCTTC.

The genes are TRBV15 and TRBJ2-3, with 7 bases lining up with TRBD2. Germline V gene sequence: CDR1 LNHNV, CDR2 YYDKDF (reference sequence). Trimming took 0 bases from V and 1 from J; bases not matched to a gene: 7. The CDR3 extends over 17 amino acids. In DNA, the CDR3 is TGTGCCACCAGCAGAGAATGGCGGGAGTCACGCACAGATACGCAGTATTTT. Its translation is CATSREWRESRTDTQYF. The variable domain in full, completed from reference TRBV15 and TRBJ2-3, reads DAMVIQNPRYQVTQFGKPVTLSCSQTLNHNVMYWYQQKSSQAPKLLFHYYDKDFNNEADTPDNFQSRRPNTSFCFLDIRSPGLGDTAMYLCATSREWRESRTDTQYFGPGTRLTVL.

V usage is TRBV7-9 and J usage is TRBJ2-1, with 11 bases identical to TRBD1. The CDR3 spans 16 residues. From germline, CDR1 is SEHNR and CDR2 FQNEAQ (reference sequence). V shed 5 bases and J 7 bases; nucleotides not matched to a gene: 10. The CDR3 spells CASSLFGTGGPNEQFF. The CDR3 region has the DNA TGTGCCAGCAGCCTTTTCGGGACAGGGGGGCCGAATGAGCAGTTCTTC.